The rows below give T cell receptor beta chains drawn from one sample of a study of T cell responses to AZD1222 COVID-19 vaccine. TCRdb keeps only in-frame clones here, not all; method: immunoSEQ multiplex PCR. The data show some 99,000 clones, with around 87% seen just once and around 4% held by the top ten. This sample comprised peripheral blood, obtained 28 days after the second AZD1222 dose. These receptors originate from an adult who received the AZD1222 COVID-19 vaccine. Each CDR3 is given with its conserved first and last residue. Not every row has a clone size; where given, it reads once, few, many or a size class.

v_call	j_call	clone_size	cdr3_aa
TRBV7-9	TRBJ1-2	.	CASSSPGQLAGGYTF
TRBV6-5	TRBJ2-1	.	CASSIAGGPSNEQFF
TRBV27	TRBJ1-3	.	CASSFGVSGNTIYF
TRBV29-1	TRBJ1-5	.	CSVEAAGQPQHF
TRBV7-8	TRBJ2-1	.	CASSQLAGVEFF
TRBV3-1/TRBV3-2	TRBJ2-1	.	CASSQVDTEQFF
TRBV9	TRBJ2-7	.	CASSEGESQGPYEQYF
TRBV25-1	TRBJ1-2	.	CASSGTGAYSDPYGYTF
TRBV11-2	TRBJ2-1	.	CASSGGARNEQFF
TRBV6-5	TRBJ2-3	.	CASSYDLQDTQYF
TRBV18	TRBJ2-3	few	CASSRTSGGLWDTQYF
TRBV24-1	TRBJ2-2	once	CATSGRTSGGRDTGELFF
TRBV2	TRBJ1-1	.	CASRGTDEAFF
TRBV28	TRBJ1-2	.	CASKGGTYLDFGYTF
TRBV2	TRBJ2-3	.	CASIGTSGGRTDTQYF
TRBV18	TRBJ2-2	.	CASSFSNTGELFF
TRBV18	TRBJ2-7	.	CASSARQGTSYEQYF
TRBV25-1	TRBJ1-3	.	CASSQGAGNTIYF
TRBV11-1	TRBJ2-5	.	CASSLRSSGAGKTQYF
TRBV5-1	TRBJ2-5	.	CASSLALTTQYF
TRBV2	TRBJ2-5	.	CASTRTSGGNQETQYF
TRBV3-1/TRBV3-2	TRBJ2-5	.	CASSYGLAGGETQYF
TRBV6-2/TRBV6-3	TRBJ2-1	once	CASSYSPPTSGGSYNEQFF
TRBV30	TRBJ1-5	.	CAWSGGTGDQPQHF
TRBV19	TRBJ2-2	few	CASSIGIKTTGELFF
TRBV20-1	TRBJ2-3	.	CSAPGIDTQYF
TRBV6-2/TRBV6-3	TRBJ2-7	.	CASSQGIWEQYF
TRBV4-1	TRBJ1-4	.	CASSQTRQEGLKLFF
TRBV21-1	TRBJ1-6	.	CASNSKSGCNSYNSPLHF
TRBV13	TRBJ2-5	.	CASSFSSGGYQETQYF
TRBV11-2	TRBJ2-7	.	CASSLDRVYEQYF
TRBV6-5	TRBJ1-5	.	CASSFGRGAQPQHF
TRBV29-1	TRBJ2-7	.	CSVEGTSGTYEQYF
TRBV19	TRBJ2-7	few	CASSLGSSYEQYF
TRBV19	TRBJ1-1	.	CASSMGPVEAFF
TRBV7-8	TRBJ1-5	.	CASSLWGSAGNQPQHF
TRBV5-4	TRBJ2-3	.	CASSLAGGGADTQYF
TRBV4-1	TRBJ2-1	once	CASSQGMRGSGGVYNEQFF
TRBV19	TRBJ2-1	once	CASNPGGGAGNLNEQFF
TRBV6-5	TRBJ2-2	.	CASSSRGRRTGELFF
TRBV27	TRBJ1-1	.	CAIRDNLNTEAFF
TRBV7-3	TRBJ2-3	once	CASSLLAGGPADTQYF
TRBV29-1	TRBJ2-7	few	CSVAGEVESYEQYF